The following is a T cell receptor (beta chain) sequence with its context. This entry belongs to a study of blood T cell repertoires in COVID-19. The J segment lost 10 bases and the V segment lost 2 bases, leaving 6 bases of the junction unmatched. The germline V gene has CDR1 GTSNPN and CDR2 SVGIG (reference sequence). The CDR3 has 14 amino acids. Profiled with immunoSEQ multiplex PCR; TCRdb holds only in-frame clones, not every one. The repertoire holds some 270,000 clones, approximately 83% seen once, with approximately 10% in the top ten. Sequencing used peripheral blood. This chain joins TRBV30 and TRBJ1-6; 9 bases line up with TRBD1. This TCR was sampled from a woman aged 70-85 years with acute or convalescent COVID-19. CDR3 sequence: CAWSIGQGNSPLHF. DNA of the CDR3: TGTGCCTGGAGTATAGGACAGGGGAACTCACCCCTCCACTTT. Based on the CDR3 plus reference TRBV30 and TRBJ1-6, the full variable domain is SQTIHQWPATLVQPVGSPLSLECTVEGTSNPNLYWYRQAAGRGLQLLFYSVGIGQISSEVPQNLSASRPQDRQFILSSKKLLLSDSGFYLCAWSIGQGNSPLHFGNGTRLTVT.